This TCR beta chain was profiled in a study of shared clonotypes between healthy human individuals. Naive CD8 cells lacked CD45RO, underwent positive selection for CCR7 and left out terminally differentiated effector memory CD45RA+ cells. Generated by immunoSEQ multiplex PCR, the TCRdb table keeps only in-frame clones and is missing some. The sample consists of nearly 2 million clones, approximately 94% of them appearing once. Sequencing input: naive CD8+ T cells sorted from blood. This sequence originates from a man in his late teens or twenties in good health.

The CDR3 spells CASSLYSQPQHF. The CDR3 DNA follows: TGTGCCAGCAGCTTGTACAGTCAGCCCCAGCATTTT. The chain carries TRBV5-8 and TRBJ1-5, with D unresolved. The CDR3 covers 12 residues. From germline, CDR1 is SGHTS and CDR2 YDEGEE. V dropped 1 base and J dropped 6 bases, with 5 bases sitting between them.